This T cell receptor (beta chain) was documented in a study of neurological immune-mediated disorders. Across the study: For the 35 or so multiple sclerosis patients, the disease was relapsing-remitting in some 31 and secondary progressive in 3. Findings and caveats of the study: There was no association between the multiple sclerosis repertoire cluster and any clinical or MRI feature. Among 34 multiple sclerosis patients, phylogenetic grouping put the repertoires of 18 into a single related-CDR3 cluster, a possible signature.

Trimming at V came to 4 bases and at J to 0 bases, leaving 4 bases not matched to a gene. CDR3 length equals 15 residues. Germline values: CDR1 SGHRS, CDR2 YFSETQ. This clonotype occurred many times. The antigen is unknown. Unsorted libraries were derived from 2 million PBMCs stored at -80 C. TCRdb re-analysed the 5' RACE reads in MiXCR, keeping a single row per CDR3 protein. The data show approximately 59,000 distinct CDR3 sequences, more than 4.5% seen once. V and J are TRBV5-1 and TRBJ1-5; 7 nucleotides match TRBD1. The sample was PBMCs. The clonotype was recovered from a human donor with multiple sclerosis. The donor label of this sample is uncertain. The DNA of the CDR3 is TGCGCCAGCAGCCCCGGGACAGATAGCAATCAGCCCCAGCATTTT. Its translation is CASSPGTDSNQPQHF.